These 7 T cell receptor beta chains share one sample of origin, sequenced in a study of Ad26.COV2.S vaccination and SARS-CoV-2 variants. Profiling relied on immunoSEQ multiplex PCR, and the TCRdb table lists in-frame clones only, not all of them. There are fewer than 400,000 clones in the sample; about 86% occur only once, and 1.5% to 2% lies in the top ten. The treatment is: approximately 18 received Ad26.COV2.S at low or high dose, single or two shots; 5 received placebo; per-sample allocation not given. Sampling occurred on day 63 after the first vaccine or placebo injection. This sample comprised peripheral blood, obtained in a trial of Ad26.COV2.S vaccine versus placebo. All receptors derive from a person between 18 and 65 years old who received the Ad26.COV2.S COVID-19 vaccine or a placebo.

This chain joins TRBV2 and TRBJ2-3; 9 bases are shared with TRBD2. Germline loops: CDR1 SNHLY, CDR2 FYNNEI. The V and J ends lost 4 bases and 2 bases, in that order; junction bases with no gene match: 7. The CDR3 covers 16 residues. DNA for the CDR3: TGTGCCAGCAGTGTCAAAAGCGGGGGGACCACAGATACGCAGTATTTT. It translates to CASSVKSGGTTDTQYF.

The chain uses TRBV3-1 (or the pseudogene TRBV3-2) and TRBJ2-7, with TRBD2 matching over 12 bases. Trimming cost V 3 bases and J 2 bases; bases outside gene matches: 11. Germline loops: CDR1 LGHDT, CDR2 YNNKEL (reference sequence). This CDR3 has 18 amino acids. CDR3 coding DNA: TGTGCCAGCAGCCACCTCCGACTAGCGGGGGCCAAGACCTACGAGCAGTACTTC. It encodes CASSHLRLAGAKTYEQYF.

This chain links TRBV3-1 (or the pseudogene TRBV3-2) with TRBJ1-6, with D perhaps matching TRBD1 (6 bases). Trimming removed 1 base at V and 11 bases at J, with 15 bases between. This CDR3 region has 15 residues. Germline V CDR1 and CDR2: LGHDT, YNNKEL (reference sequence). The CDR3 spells CASSQVGGQSPPLHF. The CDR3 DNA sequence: TGTGCCAGCAGCCAAGTTGGGGGCCAGAGTCCACCCCTCCACTTT.

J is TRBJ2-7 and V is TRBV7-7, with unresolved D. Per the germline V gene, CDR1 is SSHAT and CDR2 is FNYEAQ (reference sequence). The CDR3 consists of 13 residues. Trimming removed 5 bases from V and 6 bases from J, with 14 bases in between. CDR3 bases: TGTGCCAGCAGCCTAACACAAAACTCCGAGCAGTACTTC. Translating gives CASSLTQNSEQYF.

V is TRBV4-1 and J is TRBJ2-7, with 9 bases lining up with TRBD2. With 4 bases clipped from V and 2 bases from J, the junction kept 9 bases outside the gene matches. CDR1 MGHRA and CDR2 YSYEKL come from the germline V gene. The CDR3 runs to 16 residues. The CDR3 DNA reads TGCGCCAGCAGCCCTCTTTTCACTAGCGGGCCCTACGAGCAGTACTTC. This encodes CASSPLFTSGPYEQYF.

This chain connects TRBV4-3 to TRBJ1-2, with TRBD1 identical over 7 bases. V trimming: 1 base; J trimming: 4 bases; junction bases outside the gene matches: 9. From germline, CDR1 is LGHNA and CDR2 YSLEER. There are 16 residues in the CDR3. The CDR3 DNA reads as TGCGCCAGCAGCCAAGGGACGACAGGGAAAGGCTATGGCTACACCTTC. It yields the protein CASSQGTTGKGYGYTF.

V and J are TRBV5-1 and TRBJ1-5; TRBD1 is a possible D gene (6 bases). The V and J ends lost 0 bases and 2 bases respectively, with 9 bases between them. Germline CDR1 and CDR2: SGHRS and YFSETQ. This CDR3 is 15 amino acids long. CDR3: CASSLAGDGNQPQHF. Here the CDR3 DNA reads TGCGCCAGCAGCTTGGCAGGGGACGGCAATCAGCCCCAGCATTTT.